The clone carrying this T cell receptor beta chain was observed many times. TCR alpha and beta CDR3 regions were amplified from RNA using iRepertoire nested multiplex PCR. MiXCR, run by TCRdb on the multiplex PCR reads, gives a single entry per CDR3 protein. The data contain about 93,000 distinct CDR3 sequences, 35% to 50% of them singletons. This specimen belongs to a study of glioma-infiltrating T cells. The CDR3 contains 13 residues. V was shortened by 0 bases and J by 5 bases, with 5 bases between the two germline ends. Germline V gene lookup returns CDR1 LNHNV and CDR2 YYDKDF (reference sequence).

Sequenced input: glioma tissue, nonneoplastic brain tissue, or PBMCs (not recorded which). The chain is built from TRBV15 and TRBJ2-1; the D is unclear. This TCR came from a human donor with low-grade glioma or glioblastoma, undergoing nonglioma brain surgery, or in good health (not recorded which). The CDR3 DNA reads as TGTGCCACCAGCAGAGAGTTAAACAATGAGCAGTTCTTC. Protein product: CATSRELNNEQFF.